A selection of T cell receptor beta chains follows, all from one sample in a study of shared clonotypes between healthy human individuals. The data were produced by immunoSEQ multiplex PCR, yet TCRdb's version contains in-frame clones alone and is incomplete. The sample includes over 1.5 million clones, about 98% of them seen just once. The sequencing input was naive CD4+ T cells sorted from blood. The receptors here all came from a man in his thirties or forties in good health. The CDR3 runs from the conserved cysteine through the conserved F or W. Fields, in order: V gene, clone size, D gene, J gene, CDR3 protein, CDR3 DNA. A D gene is named only where the DNA matches it firmly. Some rows have no size entry. The others give once, few or many, or a class for an expanded clone.

>TRBV5-1|once|-|TRBJ1-1
CASSGWGRTSRAFF
TGCGCCAGCAGCGGGTGGGGGCGGACCTCTCGAGCTTTCTTT
>TRBV6-6|-|-|TRBJ1-5
CASSSVDGKNQPQHF
TGTGCCAGCAGCTCCGTGGACGGAAAAAATCAGCCCCAGCATTTT
>TRBV19|-|TRBD1|TRBJ2-7
CASSEGAHEQYF
TGTGCCAGTAGTGAGGGGGCCCACGAGCAGTACTTC
>TRBV10-2|once|-|TRBJ1-1
CASSVPTVNTEAFF
TGCGCCAGCAGTGTTCCGACAGTTAACACTGAAGCTTTCTTT
>TRBV25-1|-|-|TRBJ2-1
CASGSVNEQFF
TGTGCCAGCGGATCAGTAAATGAGCAGTTCTTC
>TRBV4-1|-|-|TRBJ2-7
CASSRQESSYEQYF
TGCGCCAGCAGCCGACAGGAAAGCTCCTACGAGCAGTACTTC
>TRBV7-9|-|-|TRBJ1-1
CASSQRVRTEAFF
TGTGCCAGCAGCCAACGCGTAAGAACTGAAGCTTTCTTT
>TRBV27|-|TRBD2|TRBJ2-1
CASSSLGLAGGENEQFF
TGTGCCAGCAGTTCTCTAGGACTAGCGGGAGGGGAAAATGAGCAGTTCTTC
>TRBV30|-|-|TRBJ1-1
CAWTRTVEAFF
TGTGCCTGGACCCGGACAGTTGAAGCTTTCTTT
>TRBV11-2|-|-|TRBJ2-5
CASSLDYGETQYF
TGTGCCAGCAGCTTAGATTACGGAGAGACCCAGTACTTC
>TRBV7-9|-|TRBD2|TRBJ2-4
CASSLLSTREDLAKNIQYF
TGTGCCAGCAGCTTATTGTCTACGCGGGAGGACTTAGCCAAAAACATTCAGTACTTC
>TRBV30|-|-|TRBJ2-4
CAWNQQRAKNIQYF
TGTGCCTGGAACCAACAGAGGGCCAAAAACATTCAGTACTTC
>TRBV18|-|TRBD2|TRBJ2-3
CASSPLPSGTTDTQYF
TGTGCCAGCTCACCCCTGCCTAGCGGGACCACAGATACGCAGTATTTT
>TRBV19|-|-|TRBJ1-5
CASTRQAYQPQHF
TGTGCCAGTACTCGACAGGCGTATCAGCCCCAGCATTTT
>TRBV29-1|-|-|TRBJ1-1
CSVEVRGFNTEAFF
TGCAGCGTTGAAGTCCGTGGCTTCAACACTGAAGCTTTCTTT
>TRBV18|-|TRBD1|TRBJ1-3
CASSPGQADSGNTIYF
TGTGCCAGCTCACCGGGACAGGCTGACTCTGGAAACACCATATATTTT
>TRBV5-1|-|-|TRBJ2-7
CASSQTTRGYDEQYF
TGCGCCAGCAGCCAAACAACACGGGGGTACGACGAGCAGTACTTC
>TRBV18|once|-|TRBJ2-7
CASSLRTASSYEQYF
TGTGCCAGCTCACTACGGACGGCGAGCTCCTACGAGCAGTACTTC
>TRBV5-8|-|-|TRBJ1-5
CASRIVRLNQPQHF
TGTGCCAGCAGGATTGTCAGGCTCAATCAGCCCCAGCATTTT
>TRBV9|-|TRBD2|TRBJ2-7
CASSVGGLAGPHEQYF
TGTGCCAGCAGCGTAGGGGGACTAGCGGGACCCCACGAGCAGTACTTC
>TRBV4-1|-|TRBD1|TRBJ2-7
CASSQDDRASSYEQYF
TGCGCCAGCAGCCAGGACGACAGGGCGAGCTCCTACGAGCAGTACTTC
>TRBV25-1|-|TRBD1|TRBJ1-4
CASSEQGQENEKLFF
TGTGCCAGCAGTGAACAGGGACAGGAAAATGAAAAACTGTTTTTT
>TRBV29-1|-|TRBD2|TRBJ2-1
CSHTRLAAARNEQFF
TGCAGTCACACGCGACTAGCGGCTGCAAGGAATGAGCAGTTCTTC
>TRBV28|-|-|TRBJ2-7
CASSFGDQYEQYF
TGTGCCAGCAGTTTCGGGGATCAATACGAGCAGTACTTC
>TRBV5-1|-|-|TRBJ2-3
CASSLGGSADTQYF
TGCGCCAGCAGCTTGGGGGGGAGCGCAGATACGCAGTATTTT
>TRBV28|once|-|TRBJ1-5
CASRSLSRGSNQPQHF
TGTGCCAGCAGGTCCTTGTCGCGCGGGAGCAATCAGCCCCAGCATTTT
>TRBV4-1|-|-|TRBJ1-2
CASSQEESRRNYGYTF
TGCGCCAGCAGCCAAGAAGAGTCCAGGAGGAACTATGGCTACACCTTC
>TRBV18|-|-|TRBJ2-1
CASSPRYGGSNEQFF
TGTGCCAGCTCACCACGGTATGGAGGGTCGAATGAGCAGTTCTTC
>TRBV23-1|-|-|TRBJ1-2
CASSRRFQIKCVYGYTF
TGCGCAAGCAGTCGGAGGTTTCAAATAAAATGTGTCTATGGCTACACCTTC
>TRBV30|-|-|TRBJ2-7
CAWSGDGSYEQYF
TGTGCCTGGAGTGGGGACGGTTCCTACGAGCAGTACTTC
>TRBV5-1|-|-|TRBJ2-3
CASSQEGASTDTQYF
TGCGCCAGCAGCCAGGAGGGGGCTAGCACAGATACGCAGTATTTT
>TRBV5-1|-|TRBD2|TRBJ2-3
CASSFGPSSGLDTQYF
TGCGCCAGCAGCTTTGGACCGTCTAGCGGGCTGGATACGCAGTATTTT
>TRBV4-2|-|-|TRBJ2-1
CASSQAPLVTLEQFF
TGTGCCAGCAGCCAAGCTCCCCTCGTAACCTTAGAGCAGTTCTTC
>TRBV5-6|-|-|TRBJ1-5
CASRAGRGLDQPQHF
TGTGCCAGCAGAGCCGGTCGGGGATTGGATCAGCCCCAGCATTTT
>TRBV19|once|-|TRBJ2-7
CASSILSGNAYEQYF
TGTGCCAGTAGTATTCTGTCAGGGAACGCCTACGAGCAGTACTTC
>TRBV7-6|-|TRBD2|TRBJ2-3
CASSLPQRDNRDTQYF
TGTGCCAGCAGCTTACCACAGCGGGATAATCGAGATACGCAGTATTTT
>TRBV5-4|-|-|TRBJ2-5
CASSQRQGETQYF
TGTGCCAGCAGCCAAAGGCAGGGAGAGACCCAGTACTTC
>TRBV28|-|-|TRBJ2-5
CATQGYPGETQYF
TGTGCCACCCAGGGTTACCCTGGGGAGACCCAGTACTTC
>TRBV14|-|-|TRBJ2-5
CASSQVAGRRGTQYF
TGTGCCAGCAGCCAAGTCGCGGGCCGGAGGGGGACCCAGTACTTC
>TRBV4-1|-|TRBD1|TRBJ1-4
CASSQETGPNPEKLFF
TGCGCCAGCAGCCAAGAGACAGGGCCGAATCCTGAAAAACTGTTTTTT
>TRBV6-1|-|-|TRBJ2-7
CASSEALGGAYEQYF
TGTGCCAGCAGTGAAGCGCTAGGCGGAGCCTACGAGCAGTACTTC
>TRBV5-5|-|-|TRBJ2-5
CASSLVGEGTQYF
TGTGCCAGCAGCTTGGTGGGGGAAGGGACCCAGTACTTC
>TRBV6-4|once|-|TRBJ2-5
CASSVLFGGPETQYF
TGTGCCAGCAGTGTACTTTTCGGCGGCCCAGAGACCCAGTACTTC
>TRBV4-3|-|-|TRBJ1-1
CASTRGAGTEAFF
TGCGCCAGCACTCGGGGGGCCGGTACTGAAGCTTTCTTT
>TRBV9|-|TRBD1|TRBJ1-2
CASSVGQLLSTGYTF
TGTGCCAGCAGCGTGGGACAGCTATTATCCACTGGCTACACCTTC
>TRBV18|-|-|TRBJ1-2
CASSPLDISNYGYTF
TGTGCCAGCTCACCACTCGACATTTCTAACTATGGCTACACCTTC
>TRBV6-5|once|-|TRBJ2-1
CASRNRGGGEQFF
TGTGCCAGCAGGAACAGGGGGGGCGGTGAGCAGTTCTTC
>TRBV28|-|TRBD2|TRBJ2-2
CASSYPRSGRANTGELFF
TGTGCCAGCAGTTATCCTCGTAGCGGGAGGGCCAACACCGGGGAGCTGTTTTTT
>TRBV5-6|-|TRBD1|TRBJ2-5
CASSLTGAETQYF
TGTGCCAGCAGCCTGACAGGGGCGGAGACCCAGTACTTC
>TRBV9|-|-|TRBJ2-7
CASSETGSNYEQYF
TGTGCCAGCAGCGAAACAGGGAGTAACTACGAGCAGTACTTC
>TRBV15|once|-|TRBJ1-1
CATSSNSDGAFF
TGTGCCACCAGCAGCAATTCTGACGGGGCTTTCTTT
>TRBV12-5|-|-|TRBJ2-2
CASGAARGGELFF
TGTGCTAGTGGGGCCGCCCGGGGCGGGGAGCTGTTTTTT
>TRBV18|-|-|TRBJ2-1
CASSPVGSNEQFF
TGTGCCAGCTCACCGGTCGGCTCAAATGAGCAGTTCTTC
>TRBV10-1|-|-|TRBJ2-3
CASSESKDQGTDTQYF
TGCGCCAGCAGTGAGTCGAAAGACCAAGGGACAGATACGCAGTATTTT
>TRBV29-1|-|-|TRBJ2-7
CSVRTRDVTYEQYF
TGCAGCGTTAGGACAAGGGACGTTACCTACGAGCAGTACTTC